This T cell receptor beta chain was captured in a study of STAT5B mutations in CD4+ large granular lymphocyte leukemia. Background on the study: Healthy donors showed HLA-associated enrichment of the CDR3 'QG' motif.

The protocol was immunoSEQ multiplex PCR, while the TCRdb copy is restricted to in-frame clones and leaves out a portion. The top ten hold roughly 1.2% of the sample, which has over 35,000 clones, around 85% seen once. Germline V gene data show CDR1 as MGHRA and CDR2 as YSYEKL. This CDR3 region has 16 residues. Trimming removed 0 bases at V and 6 bases at J, with 18 bases between. Sequencing was carried out using CD4+ T cells from blood buffy coats. The chain carries TRBV4-1 and TRBJ2-7; D gene uncertain. The receptor was isolated from a human donor in good health. The CDR3 here is CASSQEPGDSTREQYF. In DNA, the CDR3 is TGCGCCAGCAGCCAAGAGCCCGGTGATAGCACCCGCGAGCAGTACTTC.